The rows below give T cell receptor beta chains drawn from one sample of a study of T cells of healthy individuals. TCRdb itself ran the 5' RACE reads through MiXCR, one entry per CDR3 protein. This table holds 40,000 to 60,000 distinct CDR3 sequences, about 14% found once. These receptor sequences come from a human donor in good health. CDR3s include the opening cysteine and the closing phenylalanine or tryptophan. Each record gives: V gene, D gene, J gene, clone size, CDR3 DNA, CDR3 protein. A D gene is named only where the DNA matches it firmly. Part of the rows lack a size; the others show once, few, many or a class for expanded clones.

TRBV7-9,.,TRBJ2-5,many,TGTGCCAGCAGCCAAGGTTTCTCAGAGACCCAGTACTTC,CASSQGFSETQYF
TRBV6-4,.,TRBJ2-3,.,TGTGCCAGCAGTGACTCTTCGGGGGTCACAGATACGCAGTATTTT,CASSDSSGVTDTQYF
TRBV10-3,.,TRBJ2-5,few,TGTGCCATCAGTGAGCCTACCCAGGGGGGGGAGACCCAGTACTTC,CAISEPTQGGETQYF
TRBV7-8,.,TRBJ2-5,few,TGTGCCAGCAGCTTAGTATCGGGGAGACAAGAGACCCAGTACTTC,CASSLVSGRQETQYF
TRBV30,TRBD2,TRBJ2-1,many,TGTGCCTGGAGTGGAGGACTAGCGGGAAATAGGAATGAGCAGTTCTTC,CAWSGGLAGNRNEQFF
TRBV7-9,TRBD1,TRBJ2-5,.,TGTGCCAGCAGCTCCCTTCAGGGGGCTAGACAAGAGACCCAGTACTTC,CASSSLQGARQETQYF
TRBV21-1,.,TRBJ1-2,few,TGTGCCAGCAGCAAAGTCCGGGACAGGGGGCAAGACGCGGATGGCTACACCTTC,CASSKVRDRGQDADGYTF
TRBV27,.,TRBJ1-1,many,TGTGCCAGCAGTTTACGGGGGAGTGGCACTGAAGCTTTCTTT,CASSLRGSGTEAFF
TRBV7-8,TRBD2,TRBJ2-5,many,TGTGCCAGCACCATATCACTAGCGGGGAAGGAGACCCAGTACTTC,CASTISLAGKETQYF
TRBV4-1,.,TRBJ1-2,many,TGCGCCAGCAGCCCTGCTGGACGGGGCTATGGCTACACCTTC,CASSPAGRGYGYTF
TRBV6-5,.,TRBJ1-5,.,TGTGCCAGCAGCCAACCTGTGGGGGATATGAGGCTCCAGCCCCAGCATTTT,CASSQPVGDMRLQPQHF